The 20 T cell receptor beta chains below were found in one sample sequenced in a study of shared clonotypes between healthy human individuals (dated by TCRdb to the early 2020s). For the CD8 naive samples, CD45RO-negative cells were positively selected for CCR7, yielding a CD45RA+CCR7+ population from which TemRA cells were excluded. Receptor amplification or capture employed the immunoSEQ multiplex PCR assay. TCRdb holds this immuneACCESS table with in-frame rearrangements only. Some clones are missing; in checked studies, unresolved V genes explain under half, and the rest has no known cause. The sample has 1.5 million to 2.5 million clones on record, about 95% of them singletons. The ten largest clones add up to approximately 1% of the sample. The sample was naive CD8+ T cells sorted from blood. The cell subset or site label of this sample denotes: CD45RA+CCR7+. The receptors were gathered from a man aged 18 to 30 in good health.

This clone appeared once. CDR3 region: CASFPGTLSTDTQYF. In DNA form, the CDR3 reads TGTGCCTCTTTCCCCGGGACTCTTAGCACAGATACGCAGTATTTT. The V gene is TRBV10-3, the J gene TRBJ2-3; D may be TRBD2 (6 bases). The CDR3 extends over 15 amino acids. The V end lost 11 bases, the J end lost 0 bases, and 18 bases lay between the germline ends. Germline values: CDR1 ENHRY, CDR2 SYGVKD.

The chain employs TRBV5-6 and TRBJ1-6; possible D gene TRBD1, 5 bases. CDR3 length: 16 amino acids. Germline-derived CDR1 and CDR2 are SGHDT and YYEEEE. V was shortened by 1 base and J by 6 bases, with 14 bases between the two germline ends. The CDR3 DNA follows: TGTGCCAGCAGCTTGACGATGGTCGGGGGTAATTCACCCCTCCACTTT. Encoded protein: CASSLTMVGGNSPLHF.

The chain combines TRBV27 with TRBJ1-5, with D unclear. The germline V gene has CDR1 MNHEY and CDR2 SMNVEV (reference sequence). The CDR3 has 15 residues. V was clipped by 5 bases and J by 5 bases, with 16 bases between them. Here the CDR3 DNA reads TGTGCCAGCAGTCCCCTTTGGGAAACCGATCAGCCCCAGCATTTT. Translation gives CASSPLWETDQPQHF.

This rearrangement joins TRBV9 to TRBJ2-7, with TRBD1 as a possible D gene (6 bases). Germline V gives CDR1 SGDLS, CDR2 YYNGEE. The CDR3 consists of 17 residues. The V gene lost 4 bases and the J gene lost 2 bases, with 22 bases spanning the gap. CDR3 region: CASSLRETGEPTYEQYF. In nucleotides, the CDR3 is TGTGCCAGCAGCCTTAGGGAGACAGGAGAACCCACCTACGAGCAGTACTTC.

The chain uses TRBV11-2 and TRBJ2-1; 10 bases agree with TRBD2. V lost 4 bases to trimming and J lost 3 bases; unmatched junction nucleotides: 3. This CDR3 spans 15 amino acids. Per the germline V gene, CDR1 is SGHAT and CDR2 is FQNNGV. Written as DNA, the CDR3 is TGTGCCAGCAGCTCGCCTAGCGGGGGCTACAATGAGCAGTTCTTC. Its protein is CASSSPSGGYNEQFF.

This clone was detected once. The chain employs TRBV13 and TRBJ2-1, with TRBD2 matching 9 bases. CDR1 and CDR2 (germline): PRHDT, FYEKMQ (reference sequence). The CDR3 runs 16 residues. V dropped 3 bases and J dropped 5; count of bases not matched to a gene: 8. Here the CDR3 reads CASSFRGIAGDNEQFF. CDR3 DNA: TGTGCCAGCAGCTTCCGAGGGATAGCGGGGGACAATGAGCAGTTCTTC.

The chain's CDR3 is CAPPAGPHQPQHF. CDR3 bases: TGTGCCCCCCCCGCGGGACCTCATCAGCCCCAGCATTTT. J is TRBJ1-5 and V is TRBV6-5; tentatively, D is TRBD1 (5 bases). With 11 bases removed from V and 5 bases from J, the gap between germline ends came to 16 bases. In germline, CDR1 is MNHEY, CDR2 SVGAGI. This CDR3 region has 13 residues.

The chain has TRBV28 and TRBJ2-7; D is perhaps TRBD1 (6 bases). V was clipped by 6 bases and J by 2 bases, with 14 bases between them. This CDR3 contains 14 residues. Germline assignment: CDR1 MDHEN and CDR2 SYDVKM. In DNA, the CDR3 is TGTGCCAGCAGGCTTAGGGGGACCCCCTACGAGCAGTACTTC. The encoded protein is CASRLRGTPYEQYF. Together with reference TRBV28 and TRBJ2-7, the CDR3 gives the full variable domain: DVKVTQSSRYLVKRTGEKVFLECVQDMDHENMFWYRQDPGLGLRLIYFSYDVKMKEKGDIPEGYSVSREKKERFSLILESASTNQTSMYLCASRLRGTPYEQYFGPGTRLTVT.

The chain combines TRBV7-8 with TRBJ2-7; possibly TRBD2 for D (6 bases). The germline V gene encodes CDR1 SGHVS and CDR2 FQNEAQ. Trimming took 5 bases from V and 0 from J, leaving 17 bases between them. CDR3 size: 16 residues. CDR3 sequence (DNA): TGTGCCAGCAGCCCGCTAGGCGGGGCTAGCTCCTACGAGCAGTACTTC. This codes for CASSPLGGASSYEQYF.

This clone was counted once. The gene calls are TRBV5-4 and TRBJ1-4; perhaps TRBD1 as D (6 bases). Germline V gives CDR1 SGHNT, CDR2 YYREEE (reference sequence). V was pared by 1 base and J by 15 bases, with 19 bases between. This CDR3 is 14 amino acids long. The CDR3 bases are TGTGCCAGCAGCTTGTTGGCCGGGACAACGGAGGTGTTTTTT. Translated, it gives CASSLLAGTTEVFF.

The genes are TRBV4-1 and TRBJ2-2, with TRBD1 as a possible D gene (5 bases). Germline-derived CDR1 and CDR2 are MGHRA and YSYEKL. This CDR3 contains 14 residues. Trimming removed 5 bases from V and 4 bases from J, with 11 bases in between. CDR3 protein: CASSETVFTGELFF. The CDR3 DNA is TGCGCCAGCAGCGAGACAGTGTTCACCGGGGAGCTGTTTTTT.

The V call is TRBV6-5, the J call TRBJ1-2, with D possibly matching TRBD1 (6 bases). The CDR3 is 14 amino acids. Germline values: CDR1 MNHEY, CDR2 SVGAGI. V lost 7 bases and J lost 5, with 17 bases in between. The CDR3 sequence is CASNKGGEAYGYTF. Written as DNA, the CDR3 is TGTGCCAGCAACAAGGGGGGGGAAGCATATGGCTACACCTTC.

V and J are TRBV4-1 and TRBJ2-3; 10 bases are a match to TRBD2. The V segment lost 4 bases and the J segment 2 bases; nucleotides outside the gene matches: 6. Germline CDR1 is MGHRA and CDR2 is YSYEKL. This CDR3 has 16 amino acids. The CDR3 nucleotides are TGCGCCAGCAGCCCTCTAGCGGGGGTGGCCACAGATACGCAGTATTTT. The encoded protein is CASSPLAGVATDTQYF.

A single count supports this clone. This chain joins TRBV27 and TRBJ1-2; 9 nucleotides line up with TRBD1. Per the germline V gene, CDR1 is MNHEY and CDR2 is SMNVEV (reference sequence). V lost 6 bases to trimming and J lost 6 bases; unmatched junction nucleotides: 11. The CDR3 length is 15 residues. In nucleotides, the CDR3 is TGTGCCAGCAGCCCCGTCGGGACAGGGACAAATGGCTACACCTTC. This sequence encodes CASSPVGTGTNGYTF.

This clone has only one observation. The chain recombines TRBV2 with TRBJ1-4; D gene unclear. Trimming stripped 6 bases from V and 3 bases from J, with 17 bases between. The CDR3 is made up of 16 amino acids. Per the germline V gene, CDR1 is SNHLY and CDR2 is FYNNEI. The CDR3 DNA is TGTGCCAGCAGCTTAGGATCCGGGAGGGCTAATGAAAAACTGTTTTTT. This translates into CASSLGSGRANEKLFF.

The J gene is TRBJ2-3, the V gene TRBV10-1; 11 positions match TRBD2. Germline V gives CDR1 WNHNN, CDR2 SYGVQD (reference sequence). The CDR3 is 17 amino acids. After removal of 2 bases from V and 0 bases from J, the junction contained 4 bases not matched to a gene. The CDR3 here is CASSEVAGGPSTDTQYF. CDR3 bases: TGCGCCAGCAGTGAGGTAGCGGGAGGGCCTAGCACAGATACGCAGTATTTT.

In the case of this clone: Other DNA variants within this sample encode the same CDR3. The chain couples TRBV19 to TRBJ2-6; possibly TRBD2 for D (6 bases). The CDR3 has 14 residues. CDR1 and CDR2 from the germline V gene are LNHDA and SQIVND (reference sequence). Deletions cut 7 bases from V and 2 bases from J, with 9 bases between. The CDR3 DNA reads TGTGCCAGTAATGCGGGGCCTGGGGCCAACGTCCTGACTTTC. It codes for CASNAGPGANVLTF.

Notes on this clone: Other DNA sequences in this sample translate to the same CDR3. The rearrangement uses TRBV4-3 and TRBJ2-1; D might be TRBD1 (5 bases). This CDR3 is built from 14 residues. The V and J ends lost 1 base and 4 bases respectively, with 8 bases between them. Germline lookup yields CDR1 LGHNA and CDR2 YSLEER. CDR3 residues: CASSQGTGYNEQFF. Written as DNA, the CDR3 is TGCGCCAGCAGCCAAGGAACAGGTTACAATGAGCAGTTCTTC.

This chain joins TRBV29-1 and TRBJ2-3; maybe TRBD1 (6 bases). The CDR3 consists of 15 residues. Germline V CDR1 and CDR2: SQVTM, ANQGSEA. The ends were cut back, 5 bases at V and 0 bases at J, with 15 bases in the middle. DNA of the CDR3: TGCAGCGTTTCCTGGACAGCGGAAAGCACAGATACGCAGTATTTT. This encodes CSVSWTAESTDTQYF.

The CDR3 coding sequence is TGTGCCAGCAGCGTAGCGGGCGGTTCCTACGAGCAGTACTTC. It encodes CASSVAGGSYEQYF. The chain employs TRBV11-2 and TRBJ2-7; 7 positions agree with TRBD2. The CDR3 runs to 14 residues. Germline CDR1 is SGHAT and CDR2 is FQNNGV. V trimming: 5 bases; J trimming: 1 base; junction bases outside the gene matches: 5.